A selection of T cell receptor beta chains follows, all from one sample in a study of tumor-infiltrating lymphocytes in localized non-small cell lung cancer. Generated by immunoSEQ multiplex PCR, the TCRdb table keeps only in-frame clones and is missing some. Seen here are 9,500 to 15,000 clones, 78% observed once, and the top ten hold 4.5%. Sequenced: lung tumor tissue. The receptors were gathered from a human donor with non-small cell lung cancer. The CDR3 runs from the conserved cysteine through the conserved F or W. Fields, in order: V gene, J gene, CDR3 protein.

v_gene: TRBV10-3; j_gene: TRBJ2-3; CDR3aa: CAIRAAEAADTQYF
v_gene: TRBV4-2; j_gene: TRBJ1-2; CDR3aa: CASRYNSYGYTF
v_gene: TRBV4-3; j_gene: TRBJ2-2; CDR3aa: CASSQDWGATNTGELFF
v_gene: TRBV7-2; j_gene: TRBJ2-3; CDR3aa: CASSVTTSTDTQYF
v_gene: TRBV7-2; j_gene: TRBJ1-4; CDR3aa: CASSLSGSNEKLFF
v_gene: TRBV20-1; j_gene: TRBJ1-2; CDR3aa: CSADHYGYTF
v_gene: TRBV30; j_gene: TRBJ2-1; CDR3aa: CAWKSSAGVNSYNEQFF
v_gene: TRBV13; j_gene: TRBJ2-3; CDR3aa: CASSFFGDTQYF
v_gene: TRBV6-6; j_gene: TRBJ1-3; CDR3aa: CASTAGSGNTIYF
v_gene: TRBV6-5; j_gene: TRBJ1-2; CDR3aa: CASRRTEQSNYGYTF
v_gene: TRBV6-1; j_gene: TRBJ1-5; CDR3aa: CASSEAGRPQHF
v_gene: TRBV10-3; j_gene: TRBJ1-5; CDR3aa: CAISVTGMEQPQHF
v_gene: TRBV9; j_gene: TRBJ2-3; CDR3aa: CASSQEASGGRGSTDTQYF
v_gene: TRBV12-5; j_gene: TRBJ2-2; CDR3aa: CASGLGPHGWLFF
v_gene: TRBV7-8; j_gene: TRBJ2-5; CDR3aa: CASRGRGLAKKETQYF
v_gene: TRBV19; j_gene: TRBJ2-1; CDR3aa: CASSAGTGTYNEQFF
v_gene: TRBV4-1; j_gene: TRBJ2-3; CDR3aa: CASSLQIRSDTSTDTQYF
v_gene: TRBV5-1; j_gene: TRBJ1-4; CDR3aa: CASSYTGAATNEKLFF
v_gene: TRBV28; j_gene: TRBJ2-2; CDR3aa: CASSSGFRGGELFF
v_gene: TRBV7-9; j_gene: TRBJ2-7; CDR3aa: CASSRSYEQYF